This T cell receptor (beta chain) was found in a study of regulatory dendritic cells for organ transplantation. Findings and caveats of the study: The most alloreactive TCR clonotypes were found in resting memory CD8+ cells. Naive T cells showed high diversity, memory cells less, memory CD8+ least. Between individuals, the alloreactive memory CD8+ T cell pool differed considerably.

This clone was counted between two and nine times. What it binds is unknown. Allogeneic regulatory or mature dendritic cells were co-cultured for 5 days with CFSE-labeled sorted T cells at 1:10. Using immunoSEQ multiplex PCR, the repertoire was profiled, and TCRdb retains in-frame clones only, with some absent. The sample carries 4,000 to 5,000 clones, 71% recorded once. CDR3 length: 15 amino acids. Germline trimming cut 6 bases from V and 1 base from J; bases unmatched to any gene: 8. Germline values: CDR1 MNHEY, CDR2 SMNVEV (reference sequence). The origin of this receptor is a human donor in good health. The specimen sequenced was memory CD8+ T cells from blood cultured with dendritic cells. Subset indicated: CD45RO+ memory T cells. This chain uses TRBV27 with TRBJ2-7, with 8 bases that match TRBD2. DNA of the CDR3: TGTGCCAGCAGGGGCCCGGGGGGGGGTTCCTACGAGCAGTACTTC. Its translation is CASRGPGGGSYEQYF.